Each of the 7 T cell receptor beta chains below was sequenced from the same sample in a study of blood T cell repertoires in COVID-19 (dated by TCRdb to 2018 to 2021). The library was built by means of the immunoSEQ multiplex PCR assay. TCRdb provides this immuneACCESS table in a form limited to in-frame rearrangements. Some clones are lacking; in checked studies, under half of them reflect an unresolved V gene, and why the rest are absent is not known. A total of 240,000 or so clones appear in this sample, roughly nine tenths of them only once. The ten largest clones represent 6.2% of the sample. The sample consisted of peripheral blood. All receptors derive from a man between 60 and 70 years old with acute or convalescent COVID-19.

The chain uses TRBV4-2 and TRBJ1-2; the match to TRBD1 covers 9 bases. With 1 base clipped from V and 5 bases from J, the junction kept 5 bases outside the gene matches. Germline V gene data show CDR1 as LGHNA and CDR2 as YNFKEQ. The CDR3 has 15 amino acids. CDR3 nucleotides: TGTGCCAGCAGCCAAGGAAACAGGGGGCTGTATGGCTACACCTTC. Protein sequence: CASSQGNRGLYGYTF.

The chain recombines TRBV6-2 or TRBV6-3 with TRBJ2-7, with 7 bases that match TRBD1. Germline V CDR1 and CDR2: MNHEY, SVGEGT. The V gene end was trimmed by 4 bases and the J gene end by 1 base; junction bases not matched to a gene: 10. The CDR3 is made up of 16 amino acids. CDR3 residues: CASSSYLRQGSYEQYF. DNA of the CDR3: TGTGCCAGCAGTTCCTACCTTCGACAGGGATCCTACGAGCAGTACTTC.

The genes are TRBV30 and TRBJ1-4, with 9 nucleotides matching TRBD1. There are 17 residues in the CDR3. The germline V gene encodes CDR1 GTSNPN and CDR2 SVGIG (reference sequence). Trimming removed 5 bases from V and 0 bases from J; junction bases left unmatched: 10. CDR3 protein: CAWAADRGLATNEKLFF. Written as DNA, the CDR3 is TGTGCCTGGGCCGCGGACAGGGGCCTTGCAACTAATGAAAAACTGTTTTTT.

This rearrangement joins TRBV7-9 to TRBJ2-4, with D perhaps TRBD1 (6 bases). Trimming took 2 bases from V and 5 from J, leaving 13 bases between them. This CDR3 contains 15 residues. CDR1 and CDR2 from the germline V gene are SEHNR and FQNEAQ (reference sequence). This chain's CDR3 is CASSLSTGLENIQYF. The CDR3 DNA follows: TGTGCCAGCAGCTTATCTACAGGGTTGGAAAACATTCAGTACTTC.

A single count supports this clone. The chain couples TRBV7-9 to TRBJ2-2, with D perhaps TRBD2 (6 bases). CDR3 length: 15 amino acids. CDR1 and CDR2 from the germline V gene are SEHNR and FQNEAQ (reference sequence). Trimming pared 4 bases from V and 6 bases from J, leaving 15 bases between. CDR3 amino acids: CASSSGTEGSGELFF. For the CDR3, the DNA is TGTGCCAGCAGCTCCGGGACGGAGGGATCCGGGGAGCTGTTTTTT.

This clone occurred once. This chain joins TRBV4-3 and TRBJ2-3; 10 bases agree with TRBD2. CDR3 length equals 15 residues. With V trimmed by 0 bases and J by 7 bases, 4 bases remained unmatched. Per germline, CDR1 LGHNA and CDR2 YSLEER. CDR3 protein: CASSQEAGGVYTQYF. The DNA for the CDR3 is TGCGCCAGCAGCCAAGAAGCGGGGGGGGTATATACGCAGTATTTT.

This clone was counted once. CDR3 residues: CASSKGGLSTDTQYF. The CDR3 DNA reads TGTGCCAGTAGTAAAGGGGGCCTTAGCACAGATACGCAGTATTTT. This chain links TRBV19 with TRBJ2-3; 7 nucleotides line up with TRBD1. V gave up 4 bases and J gave up 0 bases; unmatched junction bases: 4. Germline CDR1 and CDR2: LNHDA and SQIVND (reference sequence). The CDR3 covers 15 residues.